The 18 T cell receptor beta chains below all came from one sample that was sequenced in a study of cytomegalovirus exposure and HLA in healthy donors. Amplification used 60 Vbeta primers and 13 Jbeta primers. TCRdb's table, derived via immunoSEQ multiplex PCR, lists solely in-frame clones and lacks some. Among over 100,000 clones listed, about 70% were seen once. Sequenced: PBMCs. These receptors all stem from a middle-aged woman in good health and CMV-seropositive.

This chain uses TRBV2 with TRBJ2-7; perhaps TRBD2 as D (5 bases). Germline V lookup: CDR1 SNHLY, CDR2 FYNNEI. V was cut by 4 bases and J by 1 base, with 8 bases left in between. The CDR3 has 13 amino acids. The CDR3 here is CASSVRGSYEQYF. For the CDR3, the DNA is TGTGCCAGCAGTGTTCGGGGTTCCTACGAGCAGTACTTC.

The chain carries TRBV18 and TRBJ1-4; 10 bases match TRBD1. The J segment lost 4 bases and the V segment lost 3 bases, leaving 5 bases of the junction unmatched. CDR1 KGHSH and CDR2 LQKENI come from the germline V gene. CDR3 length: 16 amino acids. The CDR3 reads CASSPRTGGRNEKLFF. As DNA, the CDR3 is TGTGCCAGCTCACCTCGGACAGGGGGACGTAATGAAAAACTGTTTTTT.

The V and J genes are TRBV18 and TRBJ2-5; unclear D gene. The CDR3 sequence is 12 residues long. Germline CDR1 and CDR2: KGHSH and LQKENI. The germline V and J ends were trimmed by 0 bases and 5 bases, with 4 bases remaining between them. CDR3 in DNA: TGTGCCAGCTCACCACCCCTGGAGACCCAGTACTTC. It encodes CASSPPLETQYF.

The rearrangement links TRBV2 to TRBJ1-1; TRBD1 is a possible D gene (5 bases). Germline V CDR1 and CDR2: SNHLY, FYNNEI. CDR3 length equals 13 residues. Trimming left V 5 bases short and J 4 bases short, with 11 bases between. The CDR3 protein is CASSRQPRTEAFF. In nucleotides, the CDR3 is TGTGCCAGCAGTCGACAGCCCCGCACTGAAGCTTTCTTT. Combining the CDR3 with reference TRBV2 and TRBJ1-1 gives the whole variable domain EPEVTQTPSHQVTQMGQEVILRCVPISNHLYFYWYRQILGQKVEFLVSFYNNEISEKSEIFDDQFSVERPDGSNFTLKIRSTKLEDSAMYFCASSRQPRTEAFFGQGTRLTVV.

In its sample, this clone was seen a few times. The DNA of the CDR3 is TGTGCCAGCAGCTTAGGGGAGGGGGATCACCTGGAGACCCAGTACTTC. Translation: CASSLGEGDHLETQYF. This chain links TRBV11-3 with TRBJ2-5; weak D call: TRBD2 (7 bases). V gave up 1 base and J gave up 5 bases, with 17 bases separating them. The CDR3 length is 16 residues. Looked up from germline, CDR1 is SGHNT and CDR2 is YENEEA.

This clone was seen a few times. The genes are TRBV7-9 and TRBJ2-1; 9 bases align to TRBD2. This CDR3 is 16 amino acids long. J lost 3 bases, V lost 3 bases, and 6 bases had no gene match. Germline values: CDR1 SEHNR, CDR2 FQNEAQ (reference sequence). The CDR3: CASSLRAGGLYNEQFF. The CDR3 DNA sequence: TGTGCCAGCAGCTTGCGAGCGGGGGGCCTCTACAATGAGCAGTTCTTC. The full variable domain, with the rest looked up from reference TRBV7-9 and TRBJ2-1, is DTGVSQNPRHKITKRGQNVTFRCDPISEHNRLYWYRQTLGQGPEFLTYFQNEAQLEKSRLLSDRFSAERPKGSFSTLEIQRTEQGDSAMYLCASSLRAGGLYNEQFFGPGTRLTVL.

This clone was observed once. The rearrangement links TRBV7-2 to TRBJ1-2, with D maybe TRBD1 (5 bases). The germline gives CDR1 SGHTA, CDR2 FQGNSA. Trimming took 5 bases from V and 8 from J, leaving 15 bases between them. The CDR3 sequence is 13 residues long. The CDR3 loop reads CASSQQGYSGYTF. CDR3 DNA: TGTGCCAGCAGCCAGCAGGGTTACTCGGGCTACACCTTC.

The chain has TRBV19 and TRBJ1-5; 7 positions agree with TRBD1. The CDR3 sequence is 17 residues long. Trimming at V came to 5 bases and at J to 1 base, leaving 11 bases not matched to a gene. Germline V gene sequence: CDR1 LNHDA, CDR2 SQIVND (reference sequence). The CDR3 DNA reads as TGTGCCAGTAGTTCGAGAGACAGGGTGGGAAGCAATCAGCCCCAGCATTTT. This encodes CASSSRDRVGSNQPQHF.

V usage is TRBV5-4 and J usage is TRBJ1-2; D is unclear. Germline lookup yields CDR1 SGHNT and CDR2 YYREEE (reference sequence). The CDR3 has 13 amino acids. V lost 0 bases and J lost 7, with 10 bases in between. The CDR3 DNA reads TGTGCCAGCAGCTTGGCGCGGGAAAGTGGCTACACCTTC. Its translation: CASSLARESGYTF. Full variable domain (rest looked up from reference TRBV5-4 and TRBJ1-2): ETGVTQSPTHLIKTRGQQVTLRCSSQSGHNTVSWYQQALGQGPQFIFQYYREEENGRGNFPPRFSGLQFPNYSSELNVNALELDDSALYLCASSLARESGYTFGSGTRLTVV.

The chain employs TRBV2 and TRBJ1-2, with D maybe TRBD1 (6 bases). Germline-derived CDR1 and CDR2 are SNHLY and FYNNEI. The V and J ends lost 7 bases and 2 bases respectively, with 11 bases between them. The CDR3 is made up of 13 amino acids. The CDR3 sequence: CASKQGPNYGYTF. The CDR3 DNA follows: TGTGCCAGCAAACAGGGCCCGAACTATGGCTACACCTTC.

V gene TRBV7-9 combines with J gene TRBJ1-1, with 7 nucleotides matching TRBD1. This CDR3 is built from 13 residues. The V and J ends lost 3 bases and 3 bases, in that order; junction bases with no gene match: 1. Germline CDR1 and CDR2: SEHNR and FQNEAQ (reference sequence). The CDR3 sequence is CASSLTGYTEAFF. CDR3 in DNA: TGTGCCAGCAGCTTGACAGGGTACACTGAAGCTTTCTTT.

CDR3 loop: CASSEGTSGITYEQYF. The CDR3 bases are TGCGCCAGCAGTGAGGGGACTAGCGGGATAACCTACGAGCAGTACTTC. The chain employs TRBV10-2 and TRBJ2-7; 13 positions agree with TRBD2. V lost 2 bases and J lost 2; bases outside the gene matches: 3. The germline CDR1 and CDR2 sequences are WSHSY and SAAADI. CDR3 length: 16 amino acids.

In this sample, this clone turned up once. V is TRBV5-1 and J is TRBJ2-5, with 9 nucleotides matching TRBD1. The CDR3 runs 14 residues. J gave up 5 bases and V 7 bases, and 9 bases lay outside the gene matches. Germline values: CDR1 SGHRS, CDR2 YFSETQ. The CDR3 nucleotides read TGCGCCAGCGGCAACCCGACAGGGGGGGAGACCCAGTACTTC. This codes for CASGNPTGGETQYF.

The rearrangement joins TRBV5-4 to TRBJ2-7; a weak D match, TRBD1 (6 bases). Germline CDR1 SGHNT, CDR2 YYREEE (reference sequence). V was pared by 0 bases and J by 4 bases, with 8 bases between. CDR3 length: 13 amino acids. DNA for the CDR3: TGTGCCAGCAGCTTGGCGCAGGGGTACGAGCAGTACTTC. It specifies CASSLAQGYEQYF.

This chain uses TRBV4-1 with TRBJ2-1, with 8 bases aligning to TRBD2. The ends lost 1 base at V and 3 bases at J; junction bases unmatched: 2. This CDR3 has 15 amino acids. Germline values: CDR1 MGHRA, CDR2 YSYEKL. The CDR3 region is CASSQGLAGYNEQFF. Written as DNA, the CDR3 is TGCGCCAGCAGCCAAGGTCTAGCGGGCTACAATGAGCAGTTCTTC.

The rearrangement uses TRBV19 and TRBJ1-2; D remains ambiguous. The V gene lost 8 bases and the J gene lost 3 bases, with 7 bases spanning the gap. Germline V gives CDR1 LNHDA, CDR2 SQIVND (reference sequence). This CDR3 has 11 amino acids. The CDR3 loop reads CASRADYGYTF. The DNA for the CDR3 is TGTGCCAGTCGAGCCGACTATGGCTACACCTTC. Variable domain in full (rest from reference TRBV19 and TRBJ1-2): DGGITQSPKYLFRKEGQNVTLSCEQNLNHDAMYWYRQDPGQGLRLIYYSQIVNDFQKGDIAEGYSVSREKKESFPLTVTSAQKNPTAFYLCASRADYGYTFGSGTRLTVV.

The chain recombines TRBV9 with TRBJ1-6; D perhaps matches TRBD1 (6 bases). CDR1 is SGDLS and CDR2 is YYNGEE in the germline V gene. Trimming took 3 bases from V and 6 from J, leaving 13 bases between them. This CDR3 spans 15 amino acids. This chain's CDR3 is CASSETGYSNSPLHF. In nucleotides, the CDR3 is TGTGCCAGCAGCGAAACAGGGTACTCTAATTCACCCCTCCACTTT.

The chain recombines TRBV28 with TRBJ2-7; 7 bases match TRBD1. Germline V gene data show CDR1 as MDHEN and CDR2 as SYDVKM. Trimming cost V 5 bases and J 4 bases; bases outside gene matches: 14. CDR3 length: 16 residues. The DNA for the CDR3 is TGTGCCAGCAGTCTCACCGGGACAGTGAACGGGTACGAGCAGTACTTC. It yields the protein CASSLTGTVNGYEQYF.